A single sample is the source of the 13 T cell receptor beta chains below, sequenced in a study of CD8 T cells in ankylosing spondylitis. General study results and limits: Ankylosing spondylitis blood appeared to be characterized by a TCR beta motif of roughly eight highly homologous variants.

Their recognized antigens are unknown. TCRdb redid the calling of the 5' RACE reads with MiXCR, one entry per CDR3 protein. The table lists 350,000 to 550,000 distinct CDR3 sequences, 25% to 30% of them singletons, with roughly 0.9% in the top ten. Specimen: blood, either unsorted or a sorted T cell fraction (not recorded which). These receptors all come from a male donor with ankylosing spondylitis.

Of note for this clonotype: One junction end does not reproduce the germline sequence, and a read error may be involved. The chain carries TRBV11-3 and TRBJ2-1; 9 bases map to TRBD1. The CDR3 has 13 amino acids. Germline V CDR1 and CDR2: SGHNT, YENEEA. The DNA for the CDR3 is TGTGCCAGCAGCTTAGAAGGGACAGGGACCCTAGCCTTC. Translated, it gives CASSLEGTGTLAF.

This clonotype was counted only a few times. The chain is built from TRBV30 and TRBJ1-1, with a tentative D call TRBD1 (6 bases). V was cut by 1 base and J by 1 base, with 7 bases left in between. The CDR3 runs 13 residues. Per the germline V gene, CDR1 is GTSNPN and CDR2 is SVGIG (reference sequence). The CDR3 DNA reads TGTGCCTGGAGTGGGGGACAGAACACTGAAGCTTTCTTT. This gives the protein CAWSGGQNTEAFF.

The rearrangement uses TRBV19 and TRBJ2-7; TRBD2 matches at 8 bases. J lost 0 bases, V lost 9 bases, and 10 bases had no gene match. There are 15 residues in the CDR3. CDR1 is LNHDA and CDR2 is SQIVND in the germline V gene (reference sequence). The CDR3 reads CASSREGGLSYEQYF. The CDR3 region has the DNA TGTGCCAGCTCCCGGGAGGGAGGCCTCTCCTACGAGCAGTACTTC.

V is TRBV24-1 and J is TRBJ2-1, with D possibly matching TRBD1 (6 bases). Per germline, CDR1 KGHDR and CDR2 SFDVKD. This CDR3 contains 12 residues. The V gene lost 5 bases and the J gene lost 7 bases, with 8 bases spanning the gap. The CDR3 here is CATSGGRNEQFF. CDR3 coding DNA: TGTGCCACCAGTGGGGGGCGGAATGAGCAGTTCTTC.

This clonotype was observed at least ten times. The chain employs TRBV5-1 and TRBJ2-7; 11 nucleotides agree with TRBD2. J gave up 0 bases and V 2 bases, and 16 bases lay outside the gene matches. The germline V gene has CDR1 SGHRS and CDR2 YFSETQ. This CDR3 has 20 amino acids. DNA for the CDR3: TGCGCCAGCAGCTTCGGGGGATTGGGACTAGCGGCTTACAGCTCCTACGAGCAGTACTTC. Its protein is CASSFGGLGLAAYSSYEQYF. Based on the CDR3 plus reference TRBV5-1 and TRBJ2-7, the full variable domain is KAGVTQTPRYLIKTRGQQVTLSCSPISGHRSVSWYQQTPGQGLQFLFEYFSETQRNKGNFPGRFSGRQFSNSRSEMNVSTLELGDSALYLCASSFGGLGLAAYSSYEQYFGPGTRLTVT.

This clonotype was seen a handful of times. The chain is built from TRBV7-9 and TRBJ2-3; D unclear. The CDR3 covers 15 residues. The germline V gene encodes CDR1 SEHNR and CDR2 FQNEAQ (reference sequence). V lost 1 base and J lost 0, with 8 bases in between. The CDR3 DNA sequence: TGTGCCAGCAGCTTAGTGACTCCTAGCACAGATACGCAGTATTTT. It encodes CASSLVTPSTDTQYF.

This clonotype has more than one count but fewer than ten. The chain carries TRBV5-1 and TRBJ2-1, with 10 bases matching TRBD2. CDR1 SGHRS and CDR2 YFSETQ come from the germline V gene. The CDR3 loop spans 16 amino acids. After removal of 4 bases from V and 7 bases from J, the junction contained 11 bases not matched to a gene. CDR3 protein: CASSPVGSGRGNEQFF. The CDR3 bases are TGCGCCAGCAGCCCTGTCGGGAGCGGGAGGGGGAATGAGCAGTTCTTC.

The J gene is TRBJ2-7, the V gene TRBV29-1, with 7 bases matching TRBD2. Looked up from germline, CDR1 is SQVTM and CDR2 is ANQGSEA. The V gene end was trimmed by 2 bases and the J gene end by 2 bases; junction bases not matched to a gene: 6. The length of the CDR3 is 14 residues. The CDR3 nucleotides are TGCAGCGTTGAACGGGACTATCCTACCTACGAGCAGTACTTC. Amino acid sequence: CSVERDYPTYEQYF.

The sample holds a few counts of this clonotype. V usage is TRBV5-1 and J usage is TRBJ2-3, with 12 positions matching TRBD2. The CDR3 loop spans 17 amino acids. With V trimmed by 4 bases and J by 1 base, 7 bases remained unmatched. Germline V CDR1 and CDR2: SGHRS, YFSETQ. The CDR3 bases are TGCGCCAGCAGCGCTAGCGGGAGGGCTTTCGGCACAGATACGCAGTATTTT. This encodes CASSASGRAFGTDTQYF.

This clonotype was detected only a few times. This chain uses TRBV20-1 with TRBJ2-7; TRBD1 matches at 9 bases. With V trimmed by 3 bases and J by 6 bases, 6 bases remained unmatched. From germline, CDR1 is DFQATT and CDR2 SNEGSKA (reference sequence). This CDR3 has 13 amino acids. Here the CDR3 reads CSASGTGISEQYF. The CDR3 coding sequence is TGCAGTGCTAGCGGGACAGGGATCAGCGAGCAGTACTTC.

The V gene is TRBV10-3, the J gene TRBJ2-4; the D gene is possibly TRBD1 (5 bases). Trimming stripped 3 bases from V and 10 bases from J, with 19 bases between. The CDR3 runs 15 residues. Germline CDR1 reads ENHRY; CDR2 reads SYGVKD. CDR3 sequence (DNA): TGTGCCATCAGTGAATCTGCATGGGGCACTCAGATTCAGTACTTC. Translating gives CAISESAWGTQIQYF.

The gene calls are TRBV2 and TRBJ2-2; D unclear. This CDR3 contains 14 residues. The germline CDR1 and CDR2 sequences are SNHLY and FYNNEI. The V gene lost 10 bases and the J gene lost 0 bases, with 12 bases spanning the gap. The CDR3 loop is CATKDYANTGELFF. The CDR3 region has the DNA TGTGCCACGAAAGATTATGCGAACACCGGGGAGCTGTTTTTT.

This sequence joins TRBV7-7 and TRBJ2-6; D gene uncertain. The CDR3 is made up of 15 amino acids. Germline lookup yields CDR1 SSHAT and CDR2 FNYEAQ (reference sequence). Between the trimmed V and J ends, which lost 2 bases and 0 bases, there was a span of 5 bases. CDR3 protein: CASSLSNSGANVLTF. The DNA of the CDR3 is TGTGCCAGCAGCTTATCGAACTCTGGGGCCAACGTCCTGACTTTC.